This T cell receptor beta chain was captured by sequencing in a study of cytomegalovirus exposure and HLA in healthy donors. The PCR contained 60 Vbeta and 13 Jbeta primers. The repertoire was sequenced with immunoSEQ multiplex PCR; TCRdb's copy has only in-frame clones and lacks some. The sample holds about 180,000 clones, roughly 78% seen once. Whole-study findings and limits: Some segments of the V type, notably TRBV6-2 and TRBV6-3, were excluded as indistinguishable.

The CDR3 runs 14 residues. Per germline, CDR1 MNHNY and CDR2 SVGAGI (reference sequence). With 8 bases removed from V and 3 bases from J, the gap between germline ends came to 17 bases. Worth noting for this clone: Its antigen is still unknown.

Sequencing used PBMCs. The chain couples TRBV6-6 to TRBJ2-7, with a tentative D call TRBD2 (6 bases). This TCR was sampled from a woman aged 40 to 50 in good health and CMV-seronegative. For the CDR3, the DNA is TGTGCCAGCGGCGTCTCGGGAGAGGGCTACGAGCAGTACTTC. This encodes CASGVSGEGYEQYF.